This section outlines one T cell receptor (beta chain) sequence together with its context. The target antigen is unknown. This sample is part of a study of T-cell memory formation after mild COVID-19. In the study overall: Each donor largely had its own TCR clusters. Whole-study findings and limits: Clones that contracted from day 15 to 85 had balanced CD4/CD8; later expanders were CD4+ biased. Cross-reactive memory apparently joined, as some responding clones appeared in pre-infection memory.

The CDR3 consists of 14 residues. The V end lost 2 bases, the J end lost 3 bases, and 11 bases lay between the germline ends. Germline CDR1 and CDR2: KGHSH and LQKENI. TCR alpha and TCR beta cDNA libraries carrying sample barcodes and UMIs were produced by 5'RACE using constant-segment primers. TCRdb redid the calling of the 5' RACE reads with MiXCR, one entry per CDR3 protein. The table records 200,000 to 300,000 distinct CDR3 sequences, over 15% of them present only once. V gene TRBV18 combines with J gene TRBJ2-7, with D possibly TRBD1 on 6 matching bases. The sample consisted of PBMCs or a T cell subset sorted from them (not recorded which). The TCR was taken from a man aged 18 to 30 who had mild COVID-19 (a few samples of this study predate the infection). Cell type and time point are not known. In nucleotides, the CDR3 is TGTGCCAGCTCACCAAGGGGGTCTCTCTACGAGCAGTACTTC. Translating it yields CASSPRGSLYEQYF.